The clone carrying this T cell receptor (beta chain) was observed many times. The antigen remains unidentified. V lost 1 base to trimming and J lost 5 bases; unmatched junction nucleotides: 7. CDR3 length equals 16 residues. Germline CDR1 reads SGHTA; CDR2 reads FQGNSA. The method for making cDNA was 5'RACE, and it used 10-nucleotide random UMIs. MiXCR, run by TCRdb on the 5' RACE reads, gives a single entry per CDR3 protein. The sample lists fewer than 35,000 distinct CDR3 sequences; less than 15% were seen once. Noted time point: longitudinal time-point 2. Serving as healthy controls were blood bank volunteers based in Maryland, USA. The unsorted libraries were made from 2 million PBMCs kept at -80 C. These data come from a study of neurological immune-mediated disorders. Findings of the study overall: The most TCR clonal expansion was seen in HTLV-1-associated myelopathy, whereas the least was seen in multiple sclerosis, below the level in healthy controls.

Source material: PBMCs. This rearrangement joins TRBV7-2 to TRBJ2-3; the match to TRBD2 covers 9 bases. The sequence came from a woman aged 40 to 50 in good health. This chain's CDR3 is CASSLVGGGVGDTQYF. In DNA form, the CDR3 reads TGTGCCAGCAGCTTAGTTGGCGGGGGGGTTGGAGATACGCAGTATTTT.